This T cell receptor (beta chain) was recovered during a study of CD8 T cells in Susac syndrome. RNA was extracted with the RNeasy kit, and a quantity of 0.5 to 1 ug was reverse transcribed using random hexamers. The amplification used immunoSEQ multiplex PCR on TCR beta CDR3; it spanned 54 Vbeta and 13 Jbeta. TCRdb reprocessed the immunoSEQ multiplex PCR reads via MiXCR and lists one record per CDR3 protein. The table has approximately 120,000 distinct CDR3 sequences, more than 90% seen once. It was negative isolation that provided the CD8+ and CD4+ T cells, whereas TEMRA cells were enriched by FACS. The germline V gene encodes CDR1 MNHEY and CDR2 SVGAGI. Unmatched junction bases numbered 11, after V lost 4 bases and J lost 7 bases. The CDR3 has 17 residues.

The specimen was CD4+ T cells from PBMCs. This TCR was recovered from a human donor in good health. V is TRBV6-5 and J is TRBJ2-1; 12 bases align to TRBD2. CDR3 sequence reads: CASSSIPGTSGLNEQFF. The CDR3, as DNA: TGTGCCAGCAGTTCCATCCCCGGGACTAGCGGGCTAAATGAGCAGTTCTTC.